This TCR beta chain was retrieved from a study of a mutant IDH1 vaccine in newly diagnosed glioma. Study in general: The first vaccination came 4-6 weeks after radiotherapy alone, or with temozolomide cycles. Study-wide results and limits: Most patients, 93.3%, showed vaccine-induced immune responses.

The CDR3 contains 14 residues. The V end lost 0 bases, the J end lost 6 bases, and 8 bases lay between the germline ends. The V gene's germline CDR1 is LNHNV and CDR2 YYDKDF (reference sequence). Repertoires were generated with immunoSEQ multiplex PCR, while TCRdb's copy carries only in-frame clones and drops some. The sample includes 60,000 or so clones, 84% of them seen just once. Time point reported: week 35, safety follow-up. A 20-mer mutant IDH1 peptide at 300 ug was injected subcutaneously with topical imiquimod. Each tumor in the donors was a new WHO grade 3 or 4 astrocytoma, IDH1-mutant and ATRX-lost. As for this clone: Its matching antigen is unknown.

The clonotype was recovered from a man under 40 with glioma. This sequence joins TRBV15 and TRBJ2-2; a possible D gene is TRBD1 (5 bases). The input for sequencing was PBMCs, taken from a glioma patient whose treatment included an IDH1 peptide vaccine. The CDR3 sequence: CATSRDFRAGELFF. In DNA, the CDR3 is TGTGCCACCAGCAGAGATTTCAGGGCCGGGGAGCTGTTTTTT.